This T cell receptor beta chain was obtained from a study of blood T cell repertoires in COVID-19. Study information: Sites in the United States, Italy and Spain provided acute and convalescent COVID-19 samples. Sample material is recorded as cDNA or gDNA derived from T cells, B-cell-depleted T cells, or PBMCs.

The assay was immunoSEQ multiplex PCR, and TCRdb's table has in-frame clones only and misses some. This sample carries about 100,000 clones, about 80% of them seen once, and the ten largest clones take about 12%. In this sample, this clone turned up a few times. This TCR came from a woman aged 70 to 79 with acute or convalescent COVID-19. The material sequenced was peripheral blood.

CDR3 DNA: TGTGCCAGTAGTCCCGGGACAGGGACCGGCTCTGGAAACACCATATATTTT. Its protein product is CASSPGTGTGSGNTIYF. This sequence joins TRBV19 and TRBJ1-3, with TRBD1 identical over 9 bases. V shed 5 bases, J shed 0 bases, and the junction held 8 bases outside the gene matches. This CDR3 has 17 residues. In germline, CDR1 is LNHDA, CDR2 SQIVND (reference sequence).